This T cell receptor (beta chain) was recorded in a study of blood T cell repertoires in COVID-19. In the source study's methods: Reference gene primer amplification in the assay estimated nucleated cell counts. Measured with immunoSEQ multiplex PCR; TCRdb has only the in-frame clones, and not every one. For V, J and clone size, that table is used; D and trimming come from the DNA. The data contain a few hundred thousand clones, around 89% of them singletons. The CDR3 loop spans 13 amino acids. Trimming shortened V by 3 bases and J by 4 bases, and 8 bases separated the two germline ends. In germline, CDR1 is SGHRS, CDR2 YFSETQ. Clinical history as reported by participants underpinned cohort assignment.

Sample: PBMCs or T cells enriched from blood (not recorded which). The gene calls are TRBV5-1 and TRBJ1-5; D is uncertain. The origin of this receptor is a man between 18 and 29 years old who had recovered from COVID-19. The CDR3 sequence: CASSYRPNQPQHF. CDR3 bases: TGCGCCAGCAGCTACAGACCTAATCAGCCCCAGCATTTT.